These T cell receptor beta chains were read from a single sample in a study of circulating CD8 cells and anti-PD-1 response in melanoma. TCRdb independently ran MiXCR on the reads; one entry per CDR3 protein. The sample has more than 150 distinct CDR3 sequences, 8% to 13% seen once. This sample comprised CD8+ T cells from PBMCs, obtained at baseline or after one month of anti-PD-1 therapy (not recorded which). The source of these receptors is a human donor with melanoma. Each CDR3 is given with its conserved first and last residue. Each record gives: clone size, D gene, J gene, CDR3 length, V gene, CDR3 DNA, CDR3 protein. The D gene is left open where the match is weak. Clone size is shown for a subset of rows, as once, few, many or a class of expanded clone.

>large|TRBD2|TRBJ2-1|15|TRBV4-1
TGCGCCAGCAGCCATCTGGACGGGGGGTACAATGAGCAGTTCTTC
CASSHLDGGYNEQFF
>medium-sized|TRBD1|TRBJ2-7|16|TRBV5-1
TGCGCCAGCAGCTTGAATGGGATGGGGACAGAAGACGAGCAGTACTTC
CASSLNGMGTEDEQYF
>large|.|TRBJ2-5|14|TRBV14
TGTGCCAGCAGCCAAGTCGGCGTGGGGGAGACCCAGTACTTC
CASSQVGVGETQYF
>large|.|TRBJ2-7|11|TRBV29-1
TGCAGCGCCCGGGCAAACGGTGAGCAGTACTTC
CSARANGEQYF
>large|TRBD2|TRBJ2-1|18|TRBV30
TGTGCCTGGACCGGGACTAGCGGGAGAGGGCCCATTCGAGATGAGCAGTTCTTC
CAWTGTSGRGPIRDEQFF
>once|.|TRBJ2-7|13|TRBV5-5
TGTGCCAGCAGCATGGACGTAGACTACGAGCAGTACTTC
CASSMDVDYEQYF
>.|TRBD1|TRBJ1-1|16|TRBV4-1
TGCGCCAGCAGCCCCACGGACAGGGGACAGAACACTGAAGCTTTCTTT
CASSPTDRGQNTEAFF
>few|.|TRBJ2-5|13|TRBV19
TGTGCCAGTAGCGGCCTAACACAAGAGACCCAGTACTTC
CASSGLTQETQYF
>large|.|TRBJ2-7|14|TRBV20-1
TGCAGTGCTGGGGAAGCCCTAGGGGCCTACGAGCAGTACTTC
CSAGEALGAYEQYF
>large|TRBD1|TRBJ1-4|14|TRBV29-1
TGCAGCGTAACCGGACAGGCCTCCAACGAAAAACTGTTTTTT
CSVTGQASNEKLFF
>large|.|TRBJ1-5|15|TRBV27
TGTGCCAGCAGTTTAATGGCAGGGGGCAATCAGCCCCAGCATTTT
CASSLMAGGNQPQHF
>.|.|TRBJ2-3|15|TRBV7-3
TGTGCCAGCAGCTTCGATGGGGGGAGCACAGATACGCAGTATTTT
CASSFDGGSTDTQYF
>large|.|TRBJ2-7|14|TRBV5-5
TGTGCCAGCAGCTTGGTTTACAGCGACTACGAGCAGTACTTC
CASSLVYSDYEQYF
>.|.|TRBJ1-2|12|TRBV19
TGTGCCAGTAGTATAGCCCGATATGGCTACACCTTC
CASSIARYGYTF
>large|.|TRBJ2-7|15|TRBV27
TGTGCCAGCAGATCGAGCAGGGAAGGCTTTTACGAGCAGTACTTC
CASRSSREGFYEQYF
>large|TRBD2|TRBJ2-7|16|TRBV20-1
TGCAGTGCTAGAGATCAGGGGACTAGCGATTACCACGAGCAGTACTTC
CSARDQGTSDYHEQYF
>large|TRBD1|TRBJ2-3|16|TRBV3-1
TGTGCCAGCAGCCAAGTGGACGGGCAGGGGGCAGATACGCAGTATTTT
CASSQVDGQGADTQYF
>large|.|TRBJ1-5|13|TRBV27
TGTGCCAGCAGTTTAACCGGGCATCAGCCCCAGCATTTT
CASSLTGHQPQHF